These 25 T cell receptor beta chains were sequenced from one sample in a study of siplizumab effects on memory and regulatory T cells. Profiling relied on immunoSEQ multiplex PCR, and the TCRdb table lists in-frame clones only, not all of them. The sample includes roughly 13,000 clones, approximately 48% of them seen just once. For these TCRs, the target antigens are not known. Cells from the mixed lymphocyte reaction underwent coculture for around 6 days at 37 degrees C. Sequencing was carried out using CFSE-low (dividing) CD4+ T cells sorted from an allogeneic mixed lymphocyte reaction. The source of these receptors is a human donor in good health; the cells came from an allogeneic mixed lymphocyte reaction.

This clone is medium-sized (0.01 to 0.1%) by share. V is TRBV4-3 and J is TRBJ2-7, with D possibly being TRBD2 (6 bases). The V end lost 1 base, the J end lost 5 bases, and 15 bases lay between the germline ends. This CDR3 is built from 15 residues. Germline lookup yields CDR1 LGHNA and CDR2 YSLEER. The CDR3 spells CASSQVGGIVHEQYF. CDR3 in DNA: TGCGCCAGCAGCCAAGTCGGAGGGATCGTACACGAGCAGTACTTC.

The table lists this clone with a few counts. The genes are TRBV29-1 and TRBJ1-5, with TRBD1 identical over 7 bases. This CDR3 has 12 amino acids. Germline-derived CDR1 and CDR2 are SQVTM and ANQGSEA. After removal of 4 bases from V and 9 bases from J, the junction contained 6 bases not matched to a gene. CDR3 nucleotide sequence: TGCAGCGTTGGACAGGGAGATCGGCCCCAGCATTTT. Translation gives CSVGQGDRPQHF.

This clone is labeled as medium-sized. The chain links TRBV9 to TRBJ1-6, with D possibly TRBD1 on 5 matching bases. The CDR3 has 14 residues. Deletions cut 0 bases from V and 6 bases from J, with 7 bases between. Germline assignment: CDR1 SGDLS and CDR2 YYNGEE. DNA of the CDR3: TGTGCCAGCAGCGTAGGGGGGGTTAATTCACCCCTCCACTTT. Translated: CASSVGGVNSPLHF.

This chain joins TRBV6-9 and TRBJ2-1, with D unclear. V was pared by 2 bases and J by 1 base, with 9 bases between. The CDR3 extends over 15 amino acids. The germline V gene has CDR1 MNHGY and CDR2 SVAAGI. The CDR3 sequence is CASSYRWGSYNEQFF. The CDR3 DNA follows: TGTGCCAGCAGTTATCGATGGGGATCCTACAATGAGCAGTTCTTC.

There are a few counts of this clone. The chain joins TRBV5-4 to TRBJ2-1; no reliable D call. Germline CDR1 reads SGHNT; CDR2 reads YYREEE (reference sequence). The CDR3 consists of 16 residues. V lost 2 bases and J 4 bases, leaving 16 bases between the germline ends. This CDR3 reads CASSLELAKGYNEQFF. CDR3 bases: TGTGCCAGCAGCTTAGAATTGGCGAAAGGTTACAATGAGCAGTTCTTC.

Relative to its sample, this clone is medium-sized. The rearrangement uses TRBV2 and TRBJ2-1; the match to TRBD2 covers 14 bases. CDR1 is SNHLY, CDR2 FYNNEI, per germline. With 9 bases clipped from V and 9 bases from J, the junction kept 7 bases outside the gene matches. The CDR3 totals 14 residues. The CDR3 DNA reads TGTGCCAGTTCACAGACTAGCGGGAGGGGTGAGCAGTTCTTC. It is translated as CASSQTSGRGEQFF.

This clone was counted between two and nine times. The chain links TRBV20-1 to TRBJ2-5; D is uncertain. The CDR3 totals 11 residues. Germline V gene lookup returns CDR1 DFQATT and CDR2 SNEGSKA (reference sequence). V lost 1 base and J lost 5, with 5 bases in between. The CDR3 loop reads CSARAGETQYF. The CDR3 DNA sequence: TGCAGTGCTAGAGCGGGTGAGACCCAGTACTTC.

This rearrangement joins TRBV7-3 to TRBJ2-1; the match to TRBD2 covers 11 bases. This CDR3 has 17 amino acids. The ends lost 1 base at V and 0 bases at J; junction bases unmatched: 2. The germline gives CDR1 SGHTA, CDR2 FQGTGA. The CDR3 is CASSLISGRASYNEQFF. CDR3 nucleotide sequence: TGTGCCAGCAGCTTAATTAGCGGGAGGGCCTCCTACAATGAGCAGTTCTTC.

The chain couples TRBV6-5 to TRBJ1-1; 7 bases fit TRBD1. V dropped 5 bases and J dropped 3; count of bases not matched to a gene: 6. The CDR3 contains 14 residues. Germline V lookup: CDR1 MNHEY, CDR2 SVGAGI. CDR3 in amino acids: CASSPGGGYTEAFF. The CDR3 nucleotides are TGTGCCAGCAGTCCAGGGGGTGGGTACACTGAAGCTTTCTTT.

This clone ranks as medium-sized. The CDR3 protein is CASSAGGSTNEKLFF. The CDR3 bases are TGCGCCAGCAGTGCCGGGGGGTCGACTAATGAAAAACTGTTTTTT. The chain links TRBV5-1 to TRBJ1-4; tentatively, D is TRBD1 (5 bases). The V and J ends lost 5 bases and 2 bases respectively, with 13 bases between them. This CDR3 is 15 amino acids long. CDR1 and CDR2 (germline): SGHRS, YFSETQ.

The chain is built from TRBV7-9 and TRBJ1-4, with 11 positions matching TRBD1. CDR3 size: 15 residues. The germline V gene encodes CDR1 SEHNR and CDR2 FQNEAQ (reference sequence). J lost 2 bases, V lost 11 bases, and 7 bases had no gene match. The chain's CDR3 is CAVGQGARTNEKLFF. The CDR3 DNA reads TGTGCCGTCGGACAGGGGGCACGGACTAATGAAAAACTGTTTTTT.

This clone is medium-sized in the sample. CDR3 loop: CAWTLRGGYTF. CDR3 nucleotides: TGTGCCTGGACCCTGAGGGGTGGCTACACCTTC. V usage is TRBV30 and J usage is TRBJ1-2, with a weak D call TRBD1 (5 bases). Germline-derived CDR1 and CDR2 are GTSNPN and SVGIG (reference sequence). Deletions cut 4 bases from V and 7 bases from J, with 10 bases between. This CDR3 region has 11 residues.

There are a few counts of this clone. V and J are TRBV18 and TRBJ1-2, with D hard to call. The V end was cut by 4 bases, the J end by 5 bases, with 11 bases between. The germline V gene has CDR1 KGHSH and CDR2 LQKENI. This CDR3 spans 13 amino acids. CDR3 region: CASSQSGAYGYTF. As DNA, the CDR3 is TGTGCCAGCTCACAATCAGGAGCTTATGGCTACACCTTC.

This clone was counted only a few times. V usage is TRBV6-5 and J usage is TRBJ2-5; 8 bases fit TRBD2. This CDR3 is 15 amino acids long. Unmatched junction bases numbered 7, after V lost 6 bases and J lost 1 base. In germline, CDR1 is MNHEY, CDR2 SVGAGI. This chain's CDR3 is CASRRPGTSQETQYF. DNA for the CDR3: TGTGCCAGCAGACGTCCCGGGACTAGCCAAGAGACCCAGTACTTC.

This clone ranks as medium-sized. V gene TRBV25-1 combines with J gene TRBJ1-4; no reliable D call. The CDR3 length is 15 residues. Germline V gene sequence: CDR1 MGHDK, CDR2 SYGVNS. V was clipped by 3 bases and J by 3 bases, with 11 bases between them. The CDR3 DNA reads as TGTGCCAGCAGTGAGAAGGGAGCAGCTAATGAAAAACTGTTTTTT. Residues: CASSEKGAANEKLFF.

In this sample, this clone turned up a few times. V and J are TRBV7-8 and TRBJ2-1; 8 nucleotides line up with TRBD1. The CDR3 has 12 residues. After removal of 5 bases from V and 8 bases from J, the junction contained 2 bases not matched to a gene. From germline, CDR1 is SGHVS and CDR2 FQNEAQ. This CDR3 is CASSVQGDEQFF. DNA of the CDR3: TGTGCCAGCAGCGTACAGGGGGATGAGCAGTTCTTC. The variable domain in full, completed from reference TRBV7-8 and TRBJ2-1, reads GAGVSQSPRYKVAKRGQDVALRCDPISGHVSLFWYQQALGQGPEFLTYFQNEAQLDKSGLPSDRFFAERPEGSVSTLKIQRTQQEDSAVYLCASSVQGDEQFFGPGTRLTVL.

V usage is TRBV7-9 and J usage is TRBJ2-7; D unclear. This CDR3 region has 11 residues. Germline V CDR1 and CDR2: SEHNR, FQNEAQ (reference sequence). Trimming took off 5 bases at V and 5 bases at J, with 7 bases between the two ends. The CDR3 loop reads CASSPAHEQYF. CDR3 nucleotide sequence: TGTGCCAGCAGCCCGGCCCACGAGCAGTACTTC.

This clone occurred a few times. V and J are TRBV7-2 and TRBJ2-7; D possibly corresponds to TRBD1 (6 bases). This CDR3 has 14 amino acids. The germline gives CDR1 SGHTA, CDR2 FQGNSA. Trimming left V 2 bases short and J 2 bases short, with 10 bases between. The CDR3: CASSLQGRPYEQYF. The CDR3 DNA sequence: TGTGCCAGCAGCTTACAGGGGAGACCCTACGAGCAGTACTTC.

The rearrangement joins TRBV15 to TRBJ1-1; D is possibly TRBD1 (6 bases). Trimming left V 5 bases short and J 1 base short, with 8 bases between. CDR3 length: 13 amino acids. The germline CDR1 and CDR2 sequences are LNHNV and YYDKDF (reference sequence). Written as DNA, the CDR3 is TGTGCCACCAGCGCACAGGGGAACACTGAAGCTTTCTTT. Its translation: CATSAQGNTEAFF.

The rearrangement links TRBV6-1 to TRBJ2-1, with D maybe TRBD2 (6 bases). From germline, CDR1 is MNHNS and CDR2 SASEGT. This CDR3 has 14 residues. The V gene lost 0 bases and the J gene lost 6 bases, with 9 bases spanning the gap. CDR3 residues: CASSEAGGANEQFF. The CDR3 DNA follows: TGTGCCAGCAGTGAAGCGGGCGGGGCCAATGAGCAGTTCTTC.

The sample holds a few counts of this clone. This sequence joins TRBV11-2 and TRBJ1-5; tentative D call: TRBD1 (5 bases). Germline assignment: CDR1 SGHAT and CDR2 FQNNGV. The CDR3 is made up of 13 amino acids. V shed 7 bases and J shed 3 bases, with 10 bases lying between them. CDR3 coding DNA: TGTGCCAGCAACACAGGCCTCAATCAGCCCCAGCATTTT. Its protein product is CASNTGLNQPQHF.

The chain links TRBV5-6 to TRBJ2-1; the match to TRBD2 covers 8 bases. The trim removed 1 base at V and 4 bases at J, leaving 4 bases unmatched. Germline CDR1 is SGHDT and CDR2 is YYEEEE. This CDR3 spans 15 amino acids. CDR3 region: CASSLLLAEYNEQFF. As DNA, the CDR3 is TGTGCCAGCAGCTTGCTACTAGCGGAATACAATGAGCAGTTCTTC.

This clone has just one count. The chain recombines TRBV5-1 with TRBJ2-1; D uncertain. This CDR3 region has 12 residues. V lost 0 bases, J lost 8 bases, and 6 bases lay in between. Germline loops: CDR1 SGHRS, CDR2 YFSETQ. The CDR3 nucleotides read TGCGCCAGCAGCTTGGACAACTATGAGCAGTTCTTC. This codes for CASSLDNYEQFF.

The rearrangement uses TRBV5-1 and TRBJ2-1; either TRBD1 or TRBD2 may fit D (5 bases each). The germline V gene encodes CDR1 SGHRS and CDR2 YFSETQ. Between the trimmed V and J ends, which lost 3 bases and 7 bases, there was a span of 11 bases. The CDR3 spans 13 residues. Here the CDR3 reads CASSWGTANEQFF. The CDR3 bases are TGCGCCAGCAGCTGGGGGACGGCGAATGAGCAGTTCTTC.

The V call is TRBV6-6, the J call TRBJ1-3; perhaps TRBD1 as D (6 bases). The CDR3 is 16 residues long. Looked up from germline, CDR1 is MNHNY and CDR2 is SVGAGI (reference sequence). The V and J ends lost 5 bases and 3 bases respectively, with 17 bases between them. CDR3 sequence: CASSKGGTLNGNTIYF. In DNA, the CDR3 is TGTGCCAGCAGTAAAGGGGGGACACTGAATGGAAACACCATATATTTT.